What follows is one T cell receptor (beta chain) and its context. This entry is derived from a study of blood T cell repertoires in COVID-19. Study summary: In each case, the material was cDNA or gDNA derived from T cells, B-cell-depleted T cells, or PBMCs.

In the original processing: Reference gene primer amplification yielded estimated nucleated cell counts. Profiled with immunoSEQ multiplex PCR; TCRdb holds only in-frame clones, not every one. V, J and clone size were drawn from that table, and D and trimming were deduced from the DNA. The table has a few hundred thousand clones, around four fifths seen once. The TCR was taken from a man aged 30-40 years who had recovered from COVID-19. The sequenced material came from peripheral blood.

CDR3 residues: CASSQQGGNTEAFF. In nucleotides, the CDR3 is TGTGCCAGCAGCCAACAGGGGGGGAACACTGAAGCTTTCTTT. V is TRBV7-9 and J is TRBJ1-1, with 8 nucleotides matching TRBD1. J lost 1 base, V lost 5 bases, and 3 bases had no gene match. The V gene's germline CDR1 is SEHNR and CDR2 FQNEAQ (reference sequence). This CDR3 spans 14 amino acids.